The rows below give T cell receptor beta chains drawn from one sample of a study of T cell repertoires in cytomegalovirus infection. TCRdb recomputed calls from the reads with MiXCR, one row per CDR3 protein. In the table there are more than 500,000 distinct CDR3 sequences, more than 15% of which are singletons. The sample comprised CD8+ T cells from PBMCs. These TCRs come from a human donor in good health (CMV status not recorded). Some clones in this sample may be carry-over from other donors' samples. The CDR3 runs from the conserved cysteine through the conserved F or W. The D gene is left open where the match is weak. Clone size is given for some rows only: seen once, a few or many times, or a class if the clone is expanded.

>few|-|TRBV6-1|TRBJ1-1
TGTGCCACAAGGGACCTCCTAGGTACTGAAGCTTTCTTT
CATRDLLGTEAFF
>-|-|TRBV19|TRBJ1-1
TGTGCCATCTTTGGAGGGAGACCGGGGGAAGCTTTCTTT
CAIFGGRPGEAFF
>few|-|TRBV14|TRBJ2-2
TGTGCCAGCAGCCCCAGTCGGGGGGCCTTGAACACCGGGGAGCTGTTTTTT
CASSPSRGALNTGELFF
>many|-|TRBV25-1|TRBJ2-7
TGTGCCAGCAAAGGGGGATCCGAGCAGTACTTC
CASKGGSEQYF
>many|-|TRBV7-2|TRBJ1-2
TGTGCCAACGGGAAAAACTATGGCTACACCTTC
CANGKNYGYTF
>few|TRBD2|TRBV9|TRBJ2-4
TGTGCCAGCAGCGGGAGCGGGGGGTCAGCCAAAAACATTCAGTACTTC
CASSGSGGSAKNIQYF
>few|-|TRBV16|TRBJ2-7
TGTGCCAGCAGCAACCCCCGGGCCCTGGAGTACTTC
CASSNPRALEYF
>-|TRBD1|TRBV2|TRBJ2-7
TGTGCCAGCAGACTACCGGGACAGGGGAGACCTTCTTTAGTCTACGAGCAGTACTTC
CASRLPGQGRPSLVYEQYF
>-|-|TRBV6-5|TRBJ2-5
TGTGCCAGCAGTTACTCCGACCTGGGGCAAGAGACCCAGTACTTC
CASSYSDLGQETQYF
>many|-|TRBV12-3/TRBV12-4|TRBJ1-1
TGTGCCAGCAGCCCGGGTCCGAACACTGAAGCTTTCTTT
CASSPGPNTEAFF
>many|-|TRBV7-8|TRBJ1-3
TGTGCCAGCAGCTTAGCGAGGGACTCCCGTTTGGATTTT
CASSLARDSRLDF
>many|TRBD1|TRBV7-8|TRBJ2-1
TGTGCCAGCAGCCAACCGGACCCGGGACAGGGATACAATGAGCAGTTCTTC
CASSQPDPGQGYNEQFF
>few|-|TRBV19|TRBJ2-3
TGTGCCAGTAGTACGGGACAGGGGACTAGCGTCCTTAGCACAGATACGCAGTATTTT
CASSTGQGTSVLSTDTQYF
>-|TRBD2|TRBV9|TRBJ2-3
TGTGCCAGCAGCGTAGTGGGGAGCGGGAGAGGCCCAGATACGCAGTATTTT
CASSVVGSGRGPDTQYF
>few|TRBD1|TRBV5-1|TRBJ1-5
TGCGCCAGCAGCTTGGAGGCAGGGGGACCGATCAATTATCAGCCCCAGCATTTT
CASSLEAGGPINYQPQHF
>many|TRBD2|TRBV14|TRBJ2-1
TGTGCCAGCTCGTTTAGGCTAGCGGGAGTAAATGAGCAGTTCTTC
CASSFRLAGVNEQFF
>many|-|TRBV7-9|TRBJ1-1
TGTGCCAGCAGCTTTGAATCTGAAGCTTTCTTT
CASSFESEAFF
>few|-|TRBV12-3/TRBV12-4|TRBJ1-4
TGTGCCAGCAGTTCCTCTCTACAGGGCCATGAAAAACTGTTTTTT
CASSSSLQGHEKLFF
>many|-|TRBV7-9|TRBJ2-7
TGTGCCAGCAGCGGCGAGGGGACACGGTCTTACGAGCAGTACTTC
CASSGEGTRSYEQYF
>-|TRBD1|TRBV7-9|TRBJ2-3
TGTGCCAGCAGCCGTCCGACAGGGGTGTACACAGATACGCAGTATTTT
CASSRPTGVYTDTQYF
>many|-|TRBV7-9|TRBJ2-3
TGTGCCAGCAGCTTTCGGCTCAGGACGCAGTATTTT
CASSFRLRTQYF
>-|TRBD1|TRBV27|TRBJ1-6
TGTGCCAGCAGACCCATGGACAGGATTAATTCACCCCTCCACTTT
CASRPMDRINSPLHF
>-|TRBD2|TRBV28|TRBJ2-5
TGTGCCAGCAGCTTTAGTCTAGCGGGAGGAAAAGAGACCCAGTACTTC
CASSFSLAGGKETQYF
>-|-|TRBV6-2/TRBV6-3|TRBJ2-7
TGTGCCAGCAGTTACTCTTTTGACAGAGCCTACGAGCAGTACTTC
CASSYSFDRAYEQYF
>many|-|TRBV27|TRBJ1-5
TGTGCCAGCAGCCCAGGTTTGAGGAATCAGCCCCAGCATTTT
CASSPGLRNQPQHF
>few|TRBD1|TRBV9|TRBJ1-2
TGTGCCAGCAGCGGTCAGGGGGCCCACTATGGCTACACCTTC
CASSGQGAHYGYTF
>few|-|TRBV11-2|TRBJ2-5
TGTGCCAGCAGCTTAGCGTTGGCCCAGTACTTC
CASSLALAQYF
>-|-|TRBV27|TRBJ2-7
TGTGCCAGCAGTTGGGCCGGGACTCACTACGAGCAGTACTTC
CASSWAGTHYEQYF
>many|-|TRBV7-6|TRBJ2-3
TGTGCCAGCAGCTTCGGTCCCACAGATACGCAGTATTTT
CASSFGPTDTQYF
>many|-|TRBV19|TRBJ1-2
TGTGCCAGTAGTATGGGACCCGGGACTAACTATGGCTACACCTTC
CASSMGPGTNYGYTF
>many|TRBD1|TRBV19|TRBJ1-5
TGTGCCAGTAGGAAGGACAGGGGGTTAGAGGAGCCCCAGCATTTT
CASRKDRGLEEPQHF